This T cell receptor beta chain was recorded in a study of glioma-infiltrating T cells listed by TCRdb under 2016. About the full investigation: TCR alpha- and beta-chain repertoires were sequenced from glioma tissue, non-neoplastic brain tissue and matched peripheral blood mononuclear cells. To gauge divergence between tissue and blood T-cell populations, every tissue-infiltrating repertoire was compared against the peripheral blood repertoire from the same patient. The paired cohort comprised three low-grade glioma patients, 8 or 9 primary glioblastoma patients and three non-glioma patients contributing non-neoplastic brain tissue. What the study reported, not specific to this receptor: In non-neoplastic patients, VJ-independent divergence between tissue and blood fell below expectation, whereas in all gliomas, and especially in low-grade gliomas, the divergence rose above expectation. The group comparisons were based on small numbers of patients: three non-neoplastic, three low-grade glioma and eight glioblastoma patients. Very few CDR3 sequences were found to be shared between tissue and blood, and this scarcity was attributed to high CDR3 diversity and limited sampling.

From the cysteine through the phenylalanine, the CDR3 covers 14 amino acids. Of the read, only the CDR3 DNA is kept; its 42 bases are in frame from base 1. After removal of 2 bases from V and 4 bases from J, the junction retains 3 bases not matched to a gene. The germline V gene supplies CDR1 SGHRS and CDR2 YFSETQ. TCR alpha and beta CDR3 regions were amplified with the iRepertoire nested amplicon-rescue multiplex PCR (arm-PCR) platform from RNA. For one-step reverse transcription and amplification, about 95-450 ng of tissue mRNA or PBMC total RNA was used as input. Following bead purification, Illumina adapters were added by a secondary multiplex PCR, and the libraries were gel-purified between 200 and 400 bp. Internal 6-nucleotide barcodes were carried by the libraries and were used for demultiplexing. Sequencing of libraries was performed on an Illumina MiSeq with 2x220 or 2x250 nucleotide paired-end reads. The study's processing was this. Paired reads were merged using FLASH 1.2.11 and were aligned to the GRCh37 human genome using BWA-MEM, after which TRA and TRB reads were extracted. An IMGT-derived reference of cassette sequences and CDR3 motifs, with pseudogenes included, was used for V and J assignment. Reads were translated in three frames, and productive CDR3s were defined by a C…FGXG motif without stop codons. Unique combinations of V-J cassette pair and CDR3 amino acid sequence were defined as clonotypes. Reads were filtered by Hamming distance, thresholded by each sample's sequence error rate in mapped regions. The raw public reads went through TCRdb reprocessing: fastp at Q25, MiXCR clone calling, in-frame beta chains kept. Records with the same CDR3 protein are collapsed into one entry carrying the most frequent genes and DNA. In this record, the V and J calls reflect TCRdb's handling and not the investigators' own analysis. A total of roughly 100,000 distinct CDR3 sequences appear in this sample, about 30% of them only once. The leading ten clones occupy around 40% of the sample.

This clonotype appeared a few times. What this receptor recognizes is not known. The sample holds no much larger clone one base away, and base qualities are not on file. This chain joins TRBV5-1 to TRBJ2-5; TRBD2 aligns with 9 central bases. Sequencing was carried out using glioma tissue, nonneoplastic brain tissue, or PBMCs (not recorded which). The receptor's source is a human donor with low-grade glioma or glioblastoma, undergoing nonglioma brain surgery, or in good health (not recorded which). The bases are TGCGCCAGCAGCTTTCCTAGCGGGACAGAGACCCAGTACTTC. Its product reads: CASSFPSGTETQYF.